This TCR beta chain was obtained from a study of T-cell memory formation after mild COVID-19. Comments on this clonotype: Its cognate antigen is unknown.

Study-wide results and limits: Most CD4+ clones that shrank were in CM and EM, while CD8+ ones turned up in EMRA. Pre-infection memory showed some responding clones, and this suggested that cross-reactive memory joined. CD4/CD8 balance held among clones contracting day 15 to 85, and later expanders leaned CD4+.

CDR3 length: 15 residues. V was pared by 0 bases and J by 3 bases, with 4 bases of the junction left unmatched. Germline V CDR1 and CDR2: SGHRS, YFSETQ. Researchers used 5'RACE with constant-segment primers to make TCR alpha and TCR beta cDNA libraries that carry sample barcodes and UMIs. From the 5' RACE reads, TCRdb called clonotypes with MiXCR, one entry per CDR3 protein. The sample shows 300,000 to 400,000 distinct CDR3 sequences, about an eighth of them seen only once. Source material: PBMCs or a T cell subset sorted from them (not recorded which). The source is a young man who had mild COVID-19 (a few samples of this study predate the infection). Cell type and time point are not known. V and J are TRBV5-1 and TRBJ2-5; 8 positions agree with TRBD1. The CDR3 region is CASSLAVDREETQYF. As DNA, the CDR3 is TGCGCCAGCAGCTTGGCCGTGGACAGGGAAGAGACCCAGTACTTC.